These T cell receptor beta chains were read from a single sample in a study of cytomegalovirus exposure and HLA in healthy donors. The assay was immunoSEQ multiplex PCR, and TCRdb's table has in-frame clones only and misses some. The table records roughly 110,000 clones, 65% to 80% of them present only once. Source material: PBMCs. Receptors originate from a man aged 60-69 years in good health and CMV-seronegative. Each CDR3 is given without its conserved first and last residue. Fields, in order: V gene, clone size, J gene, CDR3 protein. Some rows have no size entry. The others give once, few or many, or a class for an expanded clone.

>TRBV28|NA|TRBJ2-5
ASSPGQETQY
>TRBV4-3|NA|TRBJ1-1
ASSQDLQVNTEAF
>TRBV6-5|NA|TRBJ2-3
ASRRVAGWADTQY
>TRBV9|NA|TRBJ2-2
ASSSRGQDTGELF
>TRBV6-5|NA|TRBJ2-7
ASSSVSGTGSYEQY
>TRBV9|NA|TRBJ2-3
ASSVLAGGPTDTQY
>TRBV19|NA|TRBJ2-5
ASSKGLAGGWETQY
>TRBV7-2|NA|TRBJ1-3
ASSLDSRQKRNTIY
>TRBV7-9|NA|TRBJ1-1
ASSLEGGVLGNTEAF
>TRBV10-1|NA|TRBJ1-2
ARIDRAKGYT
>TRBV5-8|NA|TRBJ1-1
ASSFGGVSTEAF
>TRBV9|NA|TRBJ2-5
ASSVTSGGAFETQY
>TRBV19|NA|TRBJ1-5
ASSIFRGAGNQPQH
>TRBV11-2|once|TRBJ1-2
ASSDPTGGGYGYT
>TRBV9|NA|TRBJ2-1
ASSSRSGGPYNEQF
>TRBV7-2|NA|TRBJ2-3
ASSLDPAGGGQY
>TRBV5-1|NA|TRBJ1-2
ASSLGRAYGYT
>TRBV4-3|NA|TRBJ2-3
ASSQGVAEGGDTQY
>TRBV30|NA|TRBJ2-7
AWSQAVTTGEQY
>TRBV7-9|NA|TRBJ1-1
ASSLGQVSYTEAF
>TRBV12-5|NA|TRBJ2-2
ASGPSGDRTGELF
>TRBV4-1|NA|TRBJ1-2
ASSQDDRGPYGYT
>TRBV5-1|once|TRBJ2-7
ASSLVEGSGSYEQY
>TRBV6-6|once|TRBJ2-3
ASRDRATDTQY
>TRBV4-2|NA|TRBJ2-1
ASSQVGRGPGNEQF
>TRBV7-9|NA|TRBJ2-7
ASSPQGVSYEQY
>TRBV7-3|few|TRBJ1-6
ASSPDSRSPLH
>TRBV7-8|few|TRBJ1-1
ASSILGGDTEAF
>TRBV6-1|NA|TRBJ2-2
ATERGNLGGELF
>TRBV7-9|NA|TRBJ2-4
ASSSLDIQY
>TRBV2|NA|TRBJ1-3
ASSPLGEGNTIY
>TRBV19|NA|TRBJ1-2
ASSLTGQQITNYGYT
>TRBV30|NA|TRBJ1-1
AWSDSNTEAF
>TRBV19|NA|TRBJ1-1
ASSPWVQNEAF
>TRBV5-6|NA|TRBJ1-3
ASSLGSGPSGNTIY
>TRBV29-1|NA|TRBJ2-2
SARTSGETGELF
>TRBV7-3|NA|TRBJ2-5
ASSSGLAGGQETQY
>TRBV5-1|NA|TRBJ1-5
ASSLLGGNQPQH
>TRBV5-1|NA|TRBJ2-5
ASSLAPSGGIVKTQY
>TRBV7-6|few|TRBJ2-3
ASSLAGGTSGDTQY
>TRBV7-2|few|TRBJ2-3
ASSTGTGDTQY